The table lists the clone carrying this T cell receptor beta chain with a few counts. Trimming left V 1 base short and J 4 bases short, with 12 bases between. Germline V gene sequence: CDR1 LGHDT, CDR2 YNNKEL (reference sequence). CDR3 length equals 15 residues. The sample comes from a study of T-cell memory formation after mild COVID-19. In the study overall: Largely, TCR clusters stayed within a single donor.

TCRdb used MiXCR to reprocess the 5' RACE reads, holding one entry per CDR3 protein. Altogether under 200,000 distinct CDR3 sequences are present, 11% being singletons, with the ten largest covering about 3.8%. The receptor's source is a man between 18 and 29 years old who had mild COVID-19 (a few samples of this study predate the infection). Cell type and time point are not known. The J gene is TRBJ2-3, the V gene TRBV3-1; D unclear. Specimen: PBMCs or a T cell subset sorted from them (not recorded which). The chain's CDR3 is CASSQAVPDPDTQYF. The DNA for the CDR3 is TGTGCCAGCAGCCAAGCTGTCCCCGACCCAGATACGCAGTATTTT.